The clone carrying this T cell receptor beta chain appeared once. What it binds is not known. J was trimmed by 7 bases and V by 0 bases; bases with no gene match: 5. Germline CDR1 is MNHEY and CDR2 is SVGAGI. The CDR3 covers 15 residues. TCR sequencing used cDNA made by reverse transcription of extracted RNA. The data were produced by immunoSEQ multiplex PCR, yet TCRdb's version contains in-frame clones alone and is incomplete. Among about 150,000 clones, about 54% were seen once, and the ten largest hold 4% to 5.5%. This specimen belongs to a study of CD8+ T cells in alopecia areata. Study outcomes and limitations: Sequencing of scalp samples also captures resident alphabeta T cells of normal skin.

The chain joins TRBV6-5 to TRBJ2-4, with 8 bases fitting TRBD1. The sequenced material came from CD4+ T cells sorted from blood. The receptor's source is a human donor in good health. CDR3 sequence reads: CASSYSRQGINIQYF. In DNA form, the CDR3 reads TGTGCCAGCAGTTACTCCCGACAGGGGATTAACATTCAGTACTTC.